This T cell receptor beta chain was profiled in a study of blood T cell repertoires in COVID-19. Study background: Italy, Spain and the United States were the sources of the convalescent and acute COVID-19 samples. The cDNA or gDNA used as material had been derived from T cells, B-cell-depleted T cells, or PBMCs.

Assay used: immunoSEQ multiplex PCR; TCRdb lists only in-frame clones, some missing. Among 60,000 to 70,000 clones listed, 65% to 85% were seen once. Germline V gene data show CDR1 as SGHRS and CDR2 as YFSETQ. Trimming took off 6 bases at V and 1 base at J, with 10 bases between the two ends. CDR3 size: 13 residues. This clonotype was sampled from a woman between 55 and 75 years old with acute or convalescent COVID-19. This chain links TRBV5-1 with TRBJ1-2, with D uncertain. The material sequenced was peripheral blood. Here the CDR3 DNA reads TGCGCCAGCAACGACGGAGTTAACTATGGCTACACCTTC. Protein sequence: CASNDGVNYGYTF. Using reference TRBV5-1 and TRBJ1-2 for the parts outside the CDR3, the full variable domain is KAGVTQTPRYLIKTRGQQVTLSCSPISGHRSVSWYQQTPGQGLQFLFEYFSETQRNKGNFPGRFSGRQFSNSRSEMNVSTLELGDSALYLCASNDGVNYGYTFGSGTRLTVV.